This T cell receptor (beta chain) was sequenced for a study of lymphopenia after photon versus proton radiotherapy. Overall study results and limits: After the lymphocyte nadir, photon-treated repertoires showed oligoclonal expansion, especially of CD8+ Temra cells. Larger post-nadir TCR diversity loss correlated inversely with survival in deceased patients. Proton therapy kept repertoires fairly stable, unlike photons, which gained effector/memory cells.

Clones were sequenced by immunoSEQ multiplex PCR, and TCRdb holds only the in-frame ones, with some missing. The profile shows some 25,000 clones, around nine tenths of them singletons. Regarding this clone: As yet, its antigen is unknown.

This TCR came from a woman between 45 and 60 years old with cholangiocarcinoma. This sample comprised peripheral blood, obtained from a patient treated with photon-based radiotherapy.

The CDR3 protein is CASGRQGEKAFF. The CDR3 DNA follows: TGCGCCAGCGGACGACAGGGCGAGAAAGCTTTCTTT. The chain joins TRBV10-1 to TRBJ1-1; 7 bases agree with TRBD1. With V trimmed by 8 bases and J by 9 bases, 9 bases remained unmatched. The CDR3 sequence is 12 residues long. The germline V gene encodes CDR1 WNHNN and CDR2 SYGVQD (reference sequence).